The T cell receptor (beta chain) under discussion was sequenced for a study of identical twins. Notes on this clonotype: As yet, its antigen is unknown.

cDNA carried unique molecular identifiers, and a universal primer site was added by template switching. TCRdb reanalysed the 5' RACE reads using MiXCR and keeps one entry per CDR3 protein. This sample has around 490,000 distinct CDR3 sequences, with around 20% found just once. V lost 5 bases and J lost 7, with 5 bases in between. Per germline, CDR1 SEHNR and CDR2 FQNEAQ (reference sequence). The CDR3 runs 11 residues. General observations from the study: Memory repertoires lacked the insertion deficit that abundant cord blood beta clonotypes showed.

This same sample was also taken into another study, of yellow fever vaccine responses in identical twins.

The specimen was CD4+ T cells sorted from blood. This clonotype originated in a woman aged 18 to 35 in good health. This chain connects TRBV7-9 to TRBJ2-2; D unresolved. The CDR3, as DNA: TGTGCCAGCAGCGCGAGCGGGGAGCTGTTTTTT. Translating gives CASSASGELFF.